The T cell receptor (beta chain) under discussion was sequenced for a study of tumor-infiltrating lymphocytes in primary liver carcinoma. Note on this clonotype: Antigen unknown.

Germline values: CDR1 SGHRS, CDR2 YFSETQ. This CDR3 contains 15 residues. Co-extracting RNA and DNA was done with roughly 17-31 mg of unsorted bulk tissue as input. Patients' primary liver carcinoma was surgically resected. Study-level points and caveats: Tumor-adjacent and tumor-blood pairs displayed less overlap than did pairs of tumor regions. Tumor top-250-clone fractions significantly exceeded those of blood (p = 0.039).

The investigators made TCR beta cDNA from approximately 0.5 ug total RNA, using a constant-region primer. Researchers made the TCR beta libraries by running three nested multiplex PCR rounds with slightly modified ARM-PCR. Primers for the first two PCR rounds were TRBV1-TRBV30 forward primers and a C-beta reverse primer (about 9 cycles per round). One entry per CDR3 protein results from TCRdb running MiXCR on the multiplex PCR reads. Here the sample spans about 21,000 distinct CDR3 sequences, over 75% being singletons. The sample comprised liver tumor tissue from sampling region 1. Subset in this sample: tumor region T1, superior pole. The chain carries TRBV5-1 and TRBJ2-1; no clear D gene. The receptor comes from a woman younger than 45 with primary liver carcinoma and hepatitis B virus infection. CDR3 sequence reads: CVSSLGQSSYNEQFF. The CDR3 nucleotides are TGCGTAAGCAGCTTGGGCCAGAGCTCCTACAATGAGCAGTTCTTC.